This T cell receptor beta chain emerged from a study of response to subunit inactivated influenza vaccine. General study points: With each seasonal influenza vaccination, the authors suggested, few new T cells are recruited.

In its sample, this clonotype was seen a few times. Its antigen is unknown. One entry per CDR3 protein, called by TCRdb with MiXCR from the RT-PCR reads. The sample shows approximately 520,000 distinct CDR3 sequences, about 25% of them seen only once. Losses at the gene ends were 5 bases for V and 6 bases for J; bases not matched to a gene: 6. Germline lookup yields CDR1 SGHAT and CDR2 FQNNGV. There are 13 residues in the CDR3. The chain employs TRBV11-2 and TRBJ2-5; 7 nucleotides agree with TRBD1. Here the sequenced sample was CD4+ T cells sorted from PBMCs, taken roughly 5 days after vaccination. The origin of this receptor is a man over 45 who received an inactivated influenza vaccine. The DNA of the CDR3 is TGTGCCAGCAGCGCGCAACAGGGGCAGACCCAGTACTTC. Amino acids: CASSAQQGQTQYF.